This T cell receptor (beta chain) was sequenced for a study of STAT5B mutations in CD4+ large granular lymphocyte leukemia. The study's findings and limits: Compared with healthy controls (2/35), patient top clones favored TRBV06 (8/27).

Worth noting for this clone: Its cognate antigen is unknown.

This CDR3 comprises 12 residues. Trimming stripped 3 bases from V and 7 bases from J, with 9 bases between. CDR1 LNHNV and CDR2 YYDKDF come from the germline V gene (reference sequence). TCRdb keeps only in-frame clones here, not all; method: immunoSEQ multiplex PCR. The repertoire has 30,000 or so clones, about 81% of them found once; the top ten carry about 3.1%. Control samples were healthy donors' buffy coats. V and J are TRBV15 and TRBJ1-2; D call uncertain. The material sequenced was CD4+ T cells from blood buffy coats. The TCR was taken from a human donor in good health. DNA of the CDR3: TGTGCCACCAGCAGGCCCACAAGTGGCTACACCTTC. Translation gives CATSRPTSGYTF.